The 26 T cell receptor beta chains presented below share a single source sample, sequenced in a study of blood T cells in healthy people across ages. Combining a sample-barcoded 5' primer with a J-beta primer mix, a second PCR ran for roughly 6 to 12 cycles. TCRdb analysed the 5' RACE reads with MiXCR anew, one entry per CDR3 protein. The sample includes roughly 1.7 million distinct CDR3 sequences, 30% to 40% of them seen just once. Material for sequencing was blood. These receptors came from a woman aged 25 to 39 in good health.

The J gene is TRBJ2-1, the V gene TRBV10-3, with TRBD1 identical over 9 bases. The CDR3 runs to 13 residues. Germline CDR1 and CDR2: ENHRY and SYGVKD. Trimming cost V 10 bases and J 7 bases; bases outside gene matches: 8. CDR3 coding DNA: TGTGCCAGCAAGATGACAGGGGGAAATGAGCAGTTCTTC. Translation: CASKMTGGNEQFF.

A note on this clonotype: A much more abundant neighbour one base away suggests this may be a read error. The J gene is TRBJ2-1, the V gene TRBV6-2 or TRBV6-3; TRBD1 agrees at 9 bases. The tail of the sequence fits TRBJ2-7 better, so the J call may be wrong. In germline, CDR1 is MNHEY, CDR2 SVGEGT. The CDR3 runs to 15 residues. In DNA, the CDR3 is TGTGCCAGCACCCCACATGGGACAGGGACCTACGAGCAGTACTTC. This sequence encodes CASTPHGTGTYEQYF.

The DNA of the CDR3 is TGTGCCATCAGTGAGCGGTCAGGGGCAAATCAGCCCCAGCATTTT. Protein sequence: CAISERSGANQPQHF. The V and J genes are TRBV10-3 and TRBJ1-5; a possible D gene is TRBD1 (6 bases). V was clipped by 2 bases and J by 4 bases, with 12 bases between them. The V gene's germline CDR1 is ENHRY and CDR2 SYGVKD. This CDR3 spans 15 amino acids.

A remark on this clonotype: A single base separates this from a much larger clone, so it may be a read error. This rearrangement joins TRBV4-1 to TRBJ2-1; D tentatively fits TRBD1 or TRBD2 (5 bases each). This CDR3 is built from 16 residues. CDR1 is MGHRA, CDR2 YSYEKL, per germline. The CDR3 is CASSQSGTGTYIEQFF. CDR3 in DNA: TGCGCCAGCAGTCAATCCGGGACGGGAACCTACATTGAGCAGTTCTTC.

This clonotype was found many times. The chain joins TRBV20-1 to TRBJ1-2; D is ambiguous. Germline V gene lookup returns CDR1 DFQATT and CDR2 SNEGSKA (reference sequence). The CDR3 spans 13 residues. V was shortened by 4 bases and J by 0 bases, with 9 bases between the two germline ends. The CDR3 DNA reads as TGCAGTGCTATCATTATAGCTAACTATGGCTACACCTTC. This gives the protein CSAIIIANYGYTF.

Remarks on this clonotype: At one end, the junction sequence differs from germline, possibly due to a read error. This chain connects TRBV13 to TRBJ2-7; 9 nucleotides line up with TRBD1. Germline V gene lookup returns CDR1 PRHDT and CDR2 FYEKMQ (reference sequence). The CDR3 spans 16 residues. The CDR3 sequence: CANSTGTGKADDEQYF. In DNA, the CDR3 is TGTGCCAACAGCACCGGGACAGGGAAGGCAGACGACGAGCAGTACTTC.

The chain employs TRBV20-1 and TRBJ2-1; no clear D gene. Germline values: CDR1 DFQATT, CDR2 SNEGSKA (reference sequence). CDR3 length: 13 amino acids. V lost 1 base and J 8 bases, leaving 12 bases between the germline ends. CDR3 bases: TGCAGTGCTAGAGTCCCGACCCATCATGAGCAGTTCTTC. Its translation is CSARVPTHHEQFF.

CDR3 nucleotides: TGCGCCAGCAGAGGCGGCACCCGGGAGTCACTTTTATCCTACGAGCAGTACTTC. The encoded protein is CASRGGTRESLLSYEQYF. The rearrangement joins TRBV10-1 to TRBJ2-7; the D gene is possibly TRBD2 (6 bases). Germline loops: CDR1 WNHNN, CDR2 SYGVQD (reference sequence). Trimming left V 6 bases short and J 1 base short, with 25 bases between. The CDR3 contains 18 residues.

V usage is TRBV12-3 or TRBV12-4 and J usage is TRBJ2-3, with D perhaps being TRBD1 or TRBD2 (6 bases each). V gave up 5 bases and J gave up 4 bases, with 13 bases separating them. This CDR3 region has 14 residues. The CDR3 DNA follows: TGTGCCAGCAGTCATAGGGGGGCGGCAGATACGCAGTATTTT. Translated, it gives CASSHRGAADTQYF.

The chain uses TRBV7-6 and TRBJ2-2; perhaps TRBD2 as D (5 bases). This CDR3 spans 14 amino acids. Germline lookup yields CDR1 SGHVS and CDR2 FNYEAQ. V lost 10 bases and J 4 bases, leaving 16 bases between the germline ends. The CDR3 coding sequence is TGTGCCACCTATAGCCGCCGGGGCACCGGGGAGCTGTTTTTT. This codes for CATYSRRGTGELFF.

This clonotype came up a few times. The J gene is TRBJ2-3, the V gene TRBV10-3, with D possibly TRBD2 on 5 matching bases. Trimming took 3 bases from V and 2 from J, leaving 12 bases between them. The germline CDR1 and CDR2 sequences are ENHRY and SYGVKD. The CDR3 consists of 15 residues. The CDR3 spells CAISDSGTPTDTQYF. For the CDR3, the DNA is TGTGCCATCAGTGATTCGGGAACCCCCACAGATACGCAGTATTTT.

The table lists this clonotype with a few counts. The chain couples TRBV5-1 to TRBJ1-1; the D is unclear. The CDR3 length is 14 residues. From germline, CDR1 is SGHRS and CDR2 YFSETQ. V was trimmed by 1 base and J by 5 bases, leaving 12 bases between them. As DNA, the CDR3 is TGCGCCAGCAGCTTGCGGGGTCTTGAAACTGAAGCTTTCTTT. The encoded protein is CASSLRGLETEAFF.

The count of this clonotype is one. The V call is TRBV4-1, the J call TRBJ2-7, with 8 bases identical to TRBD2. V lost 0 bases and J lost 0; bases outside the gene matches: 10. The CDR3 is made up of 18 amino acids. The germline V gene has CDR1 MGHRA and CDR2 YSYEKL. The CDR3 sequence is CASSQDHSAGGLSYEQYF. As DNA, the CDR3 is TGCGCCAGCAGCCAAGATCATTCCGCGGGGGGCCTCTCCTACGAGCAGTACTTC.

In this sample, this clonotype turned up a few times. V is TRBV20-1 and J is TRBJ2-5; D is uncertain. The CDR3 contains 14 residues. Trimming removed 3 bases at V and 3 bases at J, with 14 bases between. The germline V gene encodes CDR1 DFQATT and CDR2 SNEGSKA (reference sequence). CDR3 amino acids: CSASQGVREETQYF. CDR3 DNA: TGCAGTGCTAGTCAAGGAGTCCGGGAAGAGACCCAGTACTTC.

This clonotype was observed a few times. The CDR3 DNA sequence: TGTGCCGGCACCCAGGGAGGGGTCAACACCGGGGAGCTGTTTTTT. Amino acid sequence: CAGTQGGVNTGELFF. The chain uses TRBV6-1 and TRBJ2-2; 7 bases match TRBD2. The V and J ends lost 11 bases and 2 bases, in that order; junction bases with no gene match: 11. This CDR3 region has 15 residues. CDR1 MNHNS and CDR2 SASEGT come from the germline V gene.

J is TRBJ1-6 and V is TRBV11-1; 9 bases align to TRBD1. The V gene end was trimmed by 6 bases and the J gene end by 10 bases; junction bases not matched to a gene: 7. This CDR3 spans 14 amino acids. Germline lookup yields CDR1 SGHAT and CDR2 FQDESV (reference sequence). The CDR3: CASRLRDRVSPLHF. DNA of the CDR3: TGTGCCAGCAGGTTACGGGACAGGGTGTCACCCCTCCACTTT. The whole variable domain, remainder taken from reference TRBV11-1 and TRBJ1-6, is EAEVAQSPRYKITEKSQAVAFWCDPISGHATLYWYRQILGQGPELLVQFQDESVVDDSQLPKDRFSAERLKGVDSTLKIQPAELGDSAMYLCASRLRDRVSPLHFGNGTRLTVT.

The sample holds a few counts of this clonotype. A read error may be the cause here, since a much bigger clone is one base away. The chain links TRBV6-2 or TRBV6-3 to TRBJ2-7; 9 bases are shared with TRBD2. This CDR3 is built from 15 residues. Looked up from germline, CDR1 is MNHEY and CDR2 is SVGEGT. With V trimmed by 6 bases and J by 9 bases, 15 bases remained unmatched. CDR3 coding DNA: TGTGCCAGCAGCCCAAGACTAGCGGCACAAAGAGTGCAGTACTTC. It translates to CASSPRLAAQRVQYF.

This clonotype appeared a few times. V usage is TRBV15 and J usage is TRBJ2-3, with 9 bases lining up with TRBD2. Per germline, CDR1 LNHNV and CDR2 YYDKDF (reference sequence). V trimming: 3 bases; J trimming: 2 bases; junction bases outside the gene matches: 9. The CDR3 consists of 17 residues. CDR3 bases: TGTGCCACCAGCAGGTTTGATAGCGGGGGCTCCACAGATACGCAGTATTTT. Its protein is CATSRFDSGGSTDTQYF.

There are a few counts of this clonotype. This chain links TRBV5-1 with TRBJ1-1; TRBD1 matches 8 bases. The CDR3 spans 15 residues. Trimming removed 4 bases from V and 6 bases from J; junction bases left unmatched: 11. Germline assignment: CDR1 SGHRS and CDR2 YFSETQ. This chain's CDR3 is CASSRGRQGLPEAFF. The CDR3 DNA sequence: TGCGCCAGCAGCAGGGGGAGACAGGGGTTACCTGAAGCTTTCTTT.

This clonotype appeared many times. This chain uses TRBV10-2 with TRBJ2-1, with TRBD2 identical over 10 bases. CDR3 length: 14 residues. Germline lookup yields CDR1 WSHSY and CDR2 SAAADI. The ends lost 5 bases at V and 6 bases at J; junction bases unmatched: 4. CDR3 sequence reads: CASSYLAGVNEQFF. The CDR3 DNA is TGCGCCAGCAGTTATCTAGCGGGAGTCAATGAGCAGTTCTTC.

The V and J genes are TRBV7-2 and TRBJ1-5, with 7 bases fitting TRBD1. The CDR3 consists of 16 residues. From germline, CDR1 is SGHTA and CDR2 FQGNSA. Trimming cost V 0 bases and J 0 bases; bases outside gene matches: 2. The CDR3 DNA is TGTGCCAGCAGCTTAGCCGGGACAGTTAGCAATCAGCCCCAGCATTTT. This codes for CASSLAGTVSNQPQHF.

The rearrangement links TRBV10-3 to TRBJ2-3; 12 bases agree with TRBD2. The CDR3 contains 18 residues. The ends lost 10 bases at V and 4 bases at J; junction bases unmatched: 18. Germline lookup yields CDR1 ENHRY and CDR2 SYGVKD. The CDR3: CATHITSLAGGRADTQYF. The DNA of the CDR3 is TGTGCCACCCACATCACTTCACTAGCGGGAGGCAGGGCAGATACGCAGTATTTT.

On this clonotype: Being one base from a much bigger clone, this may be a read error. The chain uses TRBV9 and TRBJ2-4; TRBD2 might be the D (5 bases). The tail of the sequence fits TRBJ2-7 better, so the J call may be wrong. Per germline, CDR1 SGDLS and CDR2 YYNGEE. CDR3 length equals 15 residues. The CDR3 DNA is TGTGCCAGCAGCGTAGACTCCGGGGTTATGCACGAGCAGTACTTC. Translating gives CASSVDSGVMHEQYF.

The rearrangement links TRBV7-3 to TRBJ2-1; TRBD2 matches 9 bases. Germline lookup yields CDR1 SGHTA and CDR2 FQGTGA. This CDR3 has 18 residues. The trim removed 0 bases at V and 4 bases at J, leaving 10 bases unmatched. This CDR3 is CASSLTGLAGANYNEQFF. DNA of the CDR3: TGTGCCAGCAGCTTAACGGGATTAGCGGGAGCGAATTACAATGAGCAGTTCTTC.

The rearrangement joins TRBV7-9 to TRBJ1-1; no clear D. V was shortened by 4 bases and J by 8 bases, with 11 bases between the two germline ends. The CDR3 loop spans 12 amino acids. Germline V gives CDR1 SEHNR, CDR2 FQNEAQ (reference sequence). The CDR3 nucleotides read TGTGCCAGCAGCTCCTTACAGAGAGAAGCTTTCTTT. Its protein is CASSSLQREAFF.

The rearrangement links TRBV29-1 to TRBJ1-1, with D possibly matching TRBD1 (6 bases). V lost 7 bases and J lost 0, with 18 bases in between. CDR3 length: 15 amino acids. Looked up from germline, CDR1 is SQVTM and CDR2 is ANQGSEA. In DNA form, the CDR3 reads TGCAGCGCAAACCGGGACAAAGGTCTGAACACTGAAGCTTTCTTT. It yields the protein CSANRDKGLNTEAFF.